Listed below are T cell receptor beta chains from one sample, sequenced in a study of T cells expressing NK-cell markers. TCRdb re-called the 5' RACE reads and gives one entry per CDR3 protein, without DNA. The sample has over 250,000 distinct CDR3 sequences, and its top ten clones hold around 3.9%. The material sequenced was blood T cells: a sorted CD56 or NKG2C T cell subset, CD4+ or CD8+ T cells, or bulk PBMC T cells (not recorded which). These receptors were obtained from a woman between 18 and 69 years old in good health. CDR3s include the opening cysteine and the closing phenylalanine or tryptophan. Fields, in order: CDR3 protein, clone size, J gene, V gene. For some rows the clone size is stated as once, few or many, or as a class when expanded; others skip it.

cdr3_aa: CASSQAGFAYNEQFF; clone_size: NA; j_call: TRBJ2-1; v_call: TRBV4-3
cdr3_aa: CASSLEARTGELFF; clone_size: NA; j_call: TRBJ2-2; v_call: TRBV7-2
cdr3_aa: CASSLEGRAGTGELFF; clone_size: NA; j_call: TRBJ2-2; v_call: TRBV5-4
cdr3_aa: CSGAQGNTGELFF; clone_size: NA; j_call: TRBJ2-2; v_call: TRBV29-1
cdr3_aa: CASSIPTSGGSNEQFF; clone_size: NA; j_call: TRBJ2-1; v_call: TRBV11-2
cdr3_aa: CATSDPGLAGRTSYEQYF; clone_size: NA; j_call: TRBJ2-7; v_call: TRBV15
cdr3_aa: CAIGGATMQYF; clone_size: NA; j_call: TRBJ2-3; v_call: TRBV10-3
cdr3_aa: CSVYRGGEAFF; clone_size: medium-sized; j_call: TRBJ1-1; v_call: TRBV29-1
cdr3_aa: CASSLYGLSYEQYF; clone_size: NA; j_call: TRBJ2-7; v_call: TRBV27
cdr3_aa: CASSQREGGTQYF; clone_size: NA; j_call: TRBJ2-5; v_call: TRBV7-3
cdr3_aa: CSARDGAERVLDGAFF; clone_size: NA; j_call: TRBJ1-1; v_call: TRBV20-1
cdr3_aa: CASSNVGGSYNEQFF; clone_size: NA; j_call: TRBJ2-1; v_call: TRBV7-2
cdr3_aa: CSAAGLAGGNEQFF; clone_size: NA; j_call: TRBJ2-1; v_call: TRBV20-1
cdr3_aa: CASSLPIGSGFGQYF; clone_size: NA; j_call: TRBJ2-7; v_call: TRBV28
cdr3_aa: CASSSGGKSGYTF; clone_size: NA; j_call: TRBJ1-2; v_call: TRBV7-3
cdr3_aa: CASSERPSSYNEQFF; clone_size: NA; j_call: TRBJ2-1; v_call: TRBV6-1
cdr3_aa: CASSLGWWREGRGDTQYF; clone_size: NA; j_call: TRBJ2-3; v_call: TRBV5-5
cdr3_aa: CASSTTSGPLHF; clone_size: NA; j_call: TRBJ2-3; v_call: TRBV19
cdr3_aa: CASSTREETQYF; clone_size: NA; j_call: TRBJ2-5; v_call: TRBV12-3/TRBV12-4
cdr3_aa: CSARDEGDPRHF; clone_size: NA; j_call: TRBJ2-7; v_call: TRBV20-1
cdr3_aa: CSARDDLRREGTDTQYF; clone_size: NA; j_call: TRBJ2-3; v_call: TRBV20-1
cdr3_aa: CASSPGRGSYEQFF; clone_size: NA; j_call: TRBJ2-1; v_call: TRBV11-3
cdr3_aa: CASSQEWGSNQPQHF; clone_size: NA; j_call: TRBJ1-5; v_call: TRBV4-2
cdr3_aa: CASSTLAEETQYF; clone_size: NA; j_call: TRBJ2-5; v_call: TRBV7-3
cdr3_aa: CASSFDGLFGEHFF; clone_size: NA; j_call: TRBJ2-1; v_call: TRBV27
cdr3_aa: CASSQGSLASTDTQYF; clone_size: NA; j_call: TRBJ2-3; v_call: TRBV3-1
cdr3_aa: CSAIPWDTEAFF; clone_size: NA; j_call: TRBJ1-1; v_call: TRBV20-1